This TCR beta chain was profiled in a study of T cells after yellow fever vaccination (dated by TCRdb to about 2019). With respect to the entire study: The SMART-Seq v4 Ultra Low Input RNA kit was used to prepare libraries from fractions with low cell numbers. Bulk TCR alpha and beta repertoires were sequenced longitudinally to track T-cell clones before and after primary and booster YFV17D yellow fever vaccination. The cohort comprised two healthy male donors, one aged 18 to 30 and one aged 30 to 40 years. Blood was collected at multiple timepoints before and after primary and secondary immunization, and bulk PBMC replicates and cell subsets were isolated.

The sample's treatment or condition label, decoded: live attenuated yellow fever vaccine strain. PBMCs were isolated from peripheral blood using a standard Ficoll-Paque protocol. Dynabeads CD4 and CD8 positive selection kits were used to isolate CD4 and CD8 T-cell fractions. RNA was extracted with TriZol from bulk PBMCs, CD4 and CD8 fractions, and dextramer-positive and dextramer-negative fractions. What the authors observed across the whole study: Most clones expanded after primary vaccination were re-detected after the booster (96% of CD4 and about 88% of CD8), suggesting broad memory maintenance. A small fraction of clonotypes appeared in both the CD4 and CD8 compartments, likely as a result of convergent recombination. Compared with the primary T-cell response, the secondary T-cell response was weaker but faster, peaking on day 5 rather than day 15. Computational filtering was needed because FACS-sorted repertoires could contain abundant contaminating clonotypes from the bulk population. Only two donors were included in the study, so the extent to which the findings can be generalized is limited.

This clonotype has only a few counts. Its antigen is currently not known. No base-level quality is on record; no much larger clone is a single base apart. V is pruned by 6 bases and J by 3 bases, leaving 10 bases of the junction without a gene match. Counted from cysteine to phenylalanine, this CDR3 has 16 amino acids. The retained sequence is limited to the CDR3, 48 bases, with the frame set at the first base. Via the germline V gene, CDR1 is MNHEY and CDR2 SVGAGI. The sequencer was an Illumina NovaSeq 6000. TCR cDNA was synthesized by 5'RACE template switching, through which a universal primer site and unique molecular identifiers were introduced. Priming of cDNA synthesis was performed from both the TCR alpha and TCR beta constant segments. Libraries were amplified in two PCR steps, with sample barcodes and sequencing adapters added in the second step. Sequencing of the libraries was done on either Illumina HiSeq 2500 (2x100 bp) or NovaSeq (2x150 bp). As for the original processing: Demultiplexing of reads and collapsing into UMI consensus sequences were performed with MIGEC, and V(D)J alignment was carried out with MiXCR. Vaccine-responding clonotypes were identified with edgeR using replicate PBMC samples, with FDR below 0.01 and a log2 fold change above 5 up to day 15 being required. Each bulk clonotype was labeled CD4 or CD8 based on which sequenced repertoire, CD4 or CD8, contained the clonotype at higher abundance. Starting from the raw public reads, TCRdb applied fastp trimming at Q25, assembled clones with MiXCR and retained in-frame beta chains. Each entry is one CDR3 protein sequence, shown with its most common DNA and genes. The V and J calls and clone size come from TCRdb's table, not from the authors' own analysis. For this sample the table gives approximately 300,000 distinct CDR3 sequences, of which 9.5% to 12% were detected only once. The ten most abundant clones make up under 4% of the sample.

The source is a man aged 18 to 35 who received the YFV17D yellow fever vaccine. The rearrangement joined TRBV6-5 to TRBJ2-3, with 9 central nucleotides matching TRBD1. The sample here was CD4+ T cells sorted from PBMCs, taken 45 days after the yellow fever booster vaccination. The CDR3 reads CASRGSGTGLTDTQYF. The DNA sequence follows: TGTGCCAGCAGGGGTTCCGGGACAGGGTTGACAGATACGCAGTATTTT.